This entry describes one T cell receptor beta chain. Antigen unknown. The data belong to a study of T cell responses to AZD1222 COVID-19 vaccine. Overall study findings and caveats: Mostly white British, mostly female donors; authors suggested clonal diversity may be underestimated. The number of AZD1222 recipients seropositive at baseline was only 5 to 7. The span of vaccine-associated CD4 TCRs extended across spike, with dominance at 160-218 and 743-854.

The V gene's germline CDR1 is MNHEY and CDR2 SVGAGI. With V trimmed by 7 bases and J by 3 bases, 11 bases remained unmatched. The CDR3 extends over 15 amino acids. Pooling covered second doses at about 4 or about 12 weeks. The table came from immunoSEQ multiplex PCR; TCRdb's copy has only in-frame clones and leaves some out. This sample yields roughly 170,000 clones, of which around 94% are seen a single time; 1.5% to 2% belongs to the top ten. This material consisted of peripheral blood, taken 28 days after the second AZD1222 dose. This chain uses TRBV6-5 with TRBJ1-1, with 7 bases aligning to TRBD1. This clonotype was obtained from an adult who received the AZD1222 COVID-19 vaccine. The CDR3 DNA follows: TGTGCCAGCATAATCCGGACAGGCTTTGACACTGAAGCTTTCTTT. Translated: CASIIRTGFDTEAFF.